This TCR beta chain was captured by sequencing in a study of blood T cell repertoires in COVID-19. Background on the study: Italy, Spain and the United States were the sources of the convalescent and acute COVID-19 samples.

Germline CDR1 SQVTM, CDR2 ANQGSEA. Trimming took 8 bases from V and 1 from J, leaving 18 bases between them. The CDR3 spans 15 residues. In the authors' methods: It was from reference gene primer amplification that nucleated cell counts were estimated. Method: immunoSEQ multiplex PCR; TCRdb's copy keeps in-frame clones and lacks some. That table furnishes V, J and clone size, whereas the DNA furnished D and trimming. The data show about 190,000 clones, with around 85% seen just once and roughly 2.2% held by the top ten. This clonotype originated in a man aged 70 or older with active or convalescent COVID-19. The sample was peripheral blood. The rearrangement links TRBV29-1 to TRBJ2-1, with TRBD1 as a possible D gene (8 bases). The CDR3 reads CSTGGGSESYNEQFF. Here the CDR3 DNA reads TGCAGCACAGGGGGGGGGTCAGAGTCCTACAATGAGCAGTTCTTC.